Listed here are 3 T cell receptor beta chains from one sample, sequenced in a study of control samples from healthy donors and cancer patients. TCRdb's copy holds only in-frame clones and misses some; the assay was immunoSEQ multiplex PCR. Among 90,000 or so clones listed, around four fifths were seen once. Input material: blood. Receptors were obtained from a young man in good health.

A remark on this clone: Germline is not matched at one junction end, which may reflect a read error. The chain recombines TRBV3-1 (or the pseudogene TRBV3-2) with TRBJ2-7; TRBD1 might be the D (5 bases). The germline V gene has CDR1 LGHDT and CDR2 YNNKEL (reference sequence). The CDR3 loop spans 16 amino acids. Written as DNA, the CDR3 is TGTGCCAGCGGCCAGGGTGTCCCCCCTCCCCTTTACGAGCAGTACTTC. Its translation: CASGQGVPPPLYEQYF.

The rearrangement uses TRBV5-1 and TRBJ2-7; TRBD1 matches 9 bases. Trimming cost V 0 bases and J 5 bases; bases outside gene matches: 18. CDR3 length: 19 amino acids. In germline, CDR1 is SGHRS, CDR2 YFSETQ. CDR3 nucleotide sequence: TGCGCCAGCAGCTTGGAGGTTGGACGTATGGGACAGGGCAGTCACGAGCAGTACTTC. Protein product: CASSLEVGRMGQGSHEQYF.

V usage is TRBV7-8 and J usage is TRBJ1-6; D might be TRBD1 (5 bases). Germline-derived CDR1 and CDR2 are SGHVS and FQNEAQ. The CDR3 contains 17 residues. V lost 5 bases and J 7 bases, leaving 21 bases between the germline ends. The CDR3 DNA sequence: TGTGCCAGCAGCGGCAGCCCGGGACGGAATCCGAATTCACCCCTCCACTTT. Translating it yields CASSGSPGRNPNSPLHF.